This T cell receptor (beta chain) was sequenced for a study of T-cell memory formation after mild COVID-19. This clonotype was detected only a few times. TCRdb used MiXCR to reprocess the 5' RACE reads, holding one entry per CDR3 protein. The data show around 450,000 distinct CDR3 sequences, less than 25% seen once. This sequence originates from an adult woman who had mild COVID-19 (a few samples of this study predate the infection). Cell type and time point are not known. Input material: PBMCs or a T cell subset sorted from them (not recorded which).

The CDR3 protein is CSAGTSNEQYF. CDR3 bases: TGCAGCGCAGGGACATCAAACGAGCAGTACTTC. The rearrangement joins TRBV29-1 to TRBJ2-7; D might be TRBD1 (6 bases). The V end lost 7 bases, the J end lost 5 bases, and 12 bases lay between the germline ends. From germline, CDR1 is SQVTM and CDR2 ANQGSEA. The CDR3 is made up of 11 amino acids.